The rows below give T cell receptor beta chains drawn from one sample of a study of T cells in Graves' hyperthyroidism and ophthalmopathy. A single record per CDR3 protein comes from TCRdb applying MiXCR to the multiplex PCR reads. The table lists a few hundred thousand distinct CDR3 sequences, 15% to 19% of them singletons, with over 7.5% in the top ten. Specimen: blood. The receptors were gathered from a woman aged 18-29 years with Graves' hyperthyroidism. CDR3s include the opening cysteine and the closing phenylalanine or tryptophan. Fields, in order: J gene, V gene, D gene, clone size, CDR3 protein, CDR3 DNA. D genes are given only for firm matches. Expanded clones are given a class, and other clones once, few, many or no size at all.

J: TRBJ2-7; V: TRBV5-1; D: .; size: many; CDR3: CASSPEGGGGSYEQYF; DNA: TGCGCCAGCAGCCCCGAGGGGGGAGGGGGCTCCTACGAGCAGTACTTC
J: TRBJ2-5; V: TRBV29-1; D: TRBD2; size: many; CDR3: CSPLVGREETQYF; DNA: TGCAGCCCACTGGTGGGGAGGGAGGAGACCCAGTACTTC
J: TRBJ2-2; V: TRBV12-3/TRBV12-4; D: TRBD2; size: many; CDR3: CASSPGTRTSGLKTGELFF; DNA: TGTGCCAGCAGTCCCGGGACTAGAACATCAGGGCTCAAGACCGGGGAGCTGTTTTTT
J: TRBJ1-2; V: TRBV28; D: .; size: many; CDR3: CASRAGLVYGYTF; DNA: TGTGCCAGCAGGGCCGGCCTCGTCTATGGCTACACCTTC
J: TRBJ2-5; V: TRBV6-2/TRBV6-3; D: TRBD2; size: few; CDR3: CASRPGGVQETQYF; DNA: TGTGCCAGCAGGCCGGGGGGGGTCCAAGAGACCCAGTACTTC
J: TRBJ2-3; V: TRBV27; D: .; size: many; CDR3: CASSLYRGAPSTDTQYF; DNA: TGTGCCAGCAGTTTATATCGGGGGGCCCCTAGCACAGATACGCAGTATTTT
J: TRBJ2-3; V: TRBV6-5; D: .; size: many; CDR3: CASSYSSPSTDTQYF; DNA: TGTGCCAGCAGTTACTCGAGTCCCAGCACAGATACGCAGTATTTT
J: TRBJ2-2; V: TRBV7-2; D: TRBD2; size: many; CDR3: CASSPLVMTSGSSGGELFF; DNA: TGTGCCAGCAGCCCCCTTGTGATGACTAGCGGGAGTTCGGGAGGGGAGCTGTTTTTT
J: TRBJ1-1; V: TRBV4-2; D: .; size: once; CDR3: CASSQGAGQAEAFF; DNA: TGTGCCAGCAGCCAGGGTGCAGGGCAGGCTGAAGCTTTCTTT
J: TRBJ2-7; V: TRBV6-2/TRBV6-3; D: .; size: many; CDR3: CASSTGPYEQYF; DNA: TGTGCCAGCAGTACAGGTCCCTACGAGCAGTACTTC
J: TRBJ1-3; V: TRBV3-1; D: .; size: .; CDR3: CASSQDRGGPSSGNTIYF; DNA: TGTGCCAGCAGCCAAGATCGGGGGGGCCCGAGCTCTGGAAACACCATATATTTT
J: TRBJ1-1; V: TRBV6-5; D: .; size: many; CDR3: CASSYSRVKLETEAFF; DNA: TGTGCCAGCAGTTACAGCCGGGTAAAACTGGAAACTGAAGCTTTCTTT
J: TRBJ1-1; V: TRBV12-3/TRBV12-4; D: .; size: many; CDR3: CASSFSGSAFF; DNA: TGTGCCAGCAGTTTCAGCGGTTCGGCTTTCTTT
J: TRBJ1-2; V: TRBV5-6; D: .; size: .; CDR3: CASSSSPGNNYGYTF; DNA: TGTGCCAGCAGCTCCTCTCCCGGGAACAACTATGGCTACACCTTC
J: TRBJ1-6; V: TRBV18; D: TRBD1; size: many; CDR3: CASSRQDRGDSPLHF; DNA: TGTGCCAGCTCCCGACAGGACAGGGGTGACTCACCCCTCCACTTT
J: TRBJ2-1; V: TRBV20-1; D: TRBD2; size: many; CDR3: CSAGGTSGYNEQFF; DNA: TGCAGTGCGGGAGGGACTAGCGGGTACAATGAGCAGTTCTTC
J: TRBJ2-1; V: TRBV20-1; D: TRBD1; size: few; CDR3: CSASGQGQGFLEQFF; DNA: TGCAGTGCTAGCGGTCAGGGACAGGGCTTTTTGGAGCAGTTCTTC
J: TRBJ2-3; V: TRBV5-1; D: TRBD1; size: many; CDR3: CASRGQGFTDTQYF; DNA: TGCGCCAGCAGAGGACAGGGCTTCACAGATACGCAGTATTTT
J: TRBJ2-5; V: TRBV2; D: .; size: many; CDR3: CASSPIRYQTQYF; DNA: TGTGCCAGCAGCCCCATCAGGTATCAGACCCAGTACTTC
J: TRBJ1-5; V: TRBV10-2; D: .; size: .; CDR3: CASSVRDSNQPQHF; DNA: TGCGCCAGCAGTGTCAGGGATAGCAATCAGCCCCAGCATTTT
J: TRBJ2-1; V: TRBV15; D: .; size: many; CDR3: CATSRDGGTPNEQFF; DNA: TGTGCCACCAGCAGAGATGGGGGGACTCCGAATGAGCAGTTCTTC
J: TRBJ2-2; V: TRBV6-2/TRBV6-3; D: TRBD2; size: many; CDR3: CASSRLAANTGELFF; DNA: TGTGCCAGCAGCCGCCTAGCGGCGAACACCGGGGAGCTGTTTTTT
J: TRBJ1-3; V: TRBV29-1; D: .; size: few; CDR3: CSGGASSGNTIYF; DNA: TGCAGCGGTGGTGCGAGCTCTGGAAACACCATATATTTT
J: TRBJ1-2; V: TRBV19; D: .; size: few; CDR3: CASHSERRAYGYTF; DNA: TGTGCCAGTCATTCGGAGCGAAGAGCCTATGGCTACACCTTC
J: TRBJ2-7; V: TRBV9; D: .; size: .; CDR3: CASSVAGPGQDEQYF; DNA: TGTGCCAGCAGCGTAGCGGGACCGGGTCAAGACGAGCAGTACTTC
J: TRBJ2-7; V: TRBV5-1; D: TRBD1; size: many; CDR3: CASSQGQGAYEQYF; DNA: TGCGCCAGCAGCCAAGGACAGGGGGCCTACGAGCAGTACTTC
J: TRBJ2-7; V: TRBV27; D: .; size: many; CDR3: CASSPRVGRGYEQYF; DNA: TGTGCCAGCAGTCCCCGTGTCGGGCGGGGCTACGAGCAGTACTTC
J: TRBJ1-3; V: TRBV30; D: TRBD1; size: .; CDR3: CAWSTGQKTGNTIYF; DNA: TGTGCCTGGAGTACGGGACAGAAAACTGGAAACACCATATATTTT
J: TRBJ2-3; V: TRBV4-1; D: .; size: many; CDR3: CASSQAPATDTQYF; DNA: TGCGCCAGCAGCCAAGCGCCTGCCACAGATACGCAGTATTTT
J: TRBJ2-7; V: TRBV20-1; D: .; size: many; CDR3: CSASRGPPYEQYF; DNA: TGCAGTGCTTCTCGGGGACCCCCCTACGAGCAGTACTTC
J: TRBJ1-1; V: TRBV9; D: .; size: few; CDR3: CASSVEWAGTEAFF; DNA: TGTGCCAGCAGCGTAGAATGGGCAGGAACTGAAGCTTTCTTT
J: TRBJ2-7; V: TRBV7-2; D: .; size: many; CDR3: CASSLKSADIGGMYEQYF; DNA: TGTGCCAGCAGCTTAAAGTCTGCCGATATCGGGGGAATGTACGAGCAGTACTTC
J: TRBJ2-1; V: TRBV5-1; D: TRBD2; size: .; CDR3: CASRRAPSGIGNEQFF; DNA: TGCGCCAGCAGAAGAGCCCCTAGCGGGATAGGCAATGAGCAGTTCTTC
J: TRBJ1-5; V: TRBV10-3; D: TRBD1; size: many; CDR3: CAISESGGTGNNQPQHF; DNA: TGTGCCATCAGTGAGTCGGGAGGGACAGGGAACAATCAGCCCCAGCATTTT
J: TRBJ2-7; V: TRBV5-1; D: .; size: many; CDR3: CASSLGDSSYEQYF; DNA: TGCGCCAGCAGCTTGGGGGATAGCTCCTACGAGCAGTACTTC
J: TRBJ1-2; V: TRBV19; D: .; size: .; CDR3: CASSIMRRTVNYGYTF; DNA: TGTGCCAGTAGTATTATGAGACGGACCGTCAACTATGGCTACACCTTC
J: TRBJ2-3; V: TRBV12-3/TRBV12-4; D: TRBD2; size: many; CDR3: CASSTGLAGVTDTQYF; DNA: TGTGCCAGCAGTACGGGACTAGCGGGGGTAACAGATACGCAGTATTTT
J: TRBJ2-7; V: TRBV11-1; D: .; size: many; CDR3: CASSLETSWAQRPYEQYF; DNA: TGTGCCAGCAGCTTAGAGACGTCGTGGGCGCAGCGTCCCTACGAGCAGTACTTC
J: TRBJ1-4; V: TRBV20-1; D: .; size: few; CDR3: CSAASPPTNEKLFF; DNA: TGCAGTGCTGCCAGCCCGCCAACTAATGAAAAACTGTTTTTT
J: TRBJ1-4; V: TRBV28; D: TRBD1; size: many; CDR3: CASSAPGGSNEKLFF; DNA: TGTGCCAGCAGCGCCCCAGGGGGTTCTAATGAAAAACTGTTTTTT
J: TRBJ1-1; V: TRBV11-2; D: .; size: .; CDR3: CASSLVGGDGTEAFF; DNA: TGTGCCAGCAGCTTAGTAGGGGGGGATGGCACTGAAGCTTTCTTT
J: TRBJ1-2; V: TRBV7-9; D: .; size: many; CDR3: CASSLAPDGYTF; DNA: TGTGCCAGCAGCTTAGCGCCCGATGGCTACACCTTC
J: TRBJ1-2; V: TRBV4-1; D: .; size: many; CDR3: CASSQAETQYGYTF; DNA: TGCGCCAGCAGCCAAGCAGAGACACAGTATGGCTACACCTTC
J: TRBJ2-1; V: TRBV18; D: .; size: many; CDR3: CASSPTTEAYNEQFF; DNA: TGTGCCAGCTCACCAACGACTGAGGCCTACAATGAGCAGTTCTTC
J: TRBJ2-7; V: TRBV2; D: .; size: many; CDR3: CASSVRYSGYEQYF; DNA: TGTGCCAGCAGTGTGAGATATTCTGGCTACGAGCAGTACTTC
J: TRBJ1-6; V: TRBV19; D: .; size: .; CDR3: CASSAGGGRRSLHF; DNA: TGTGCCAGTAGCGCGGGGGGAGGCCGGAGGTCCCTCCACTTT
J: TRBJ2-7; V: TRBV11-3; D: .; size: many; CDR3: CASSSRSQGYEQYF; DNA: TGTGCCAGCAGTTCCCGGTCTCAGGGCTACGAGCAGTACTTC
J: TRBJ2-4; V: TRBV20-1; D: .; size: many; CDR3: CSASGVDLAKNIQYF; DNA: TGCAGTGCTAGCGGGGTAGACCTAGCCAAAAACATTCAGTACTTC
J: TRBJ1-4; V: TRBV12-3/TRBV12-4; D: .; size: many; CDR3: CASSWGVATNEKLFF; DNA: TGTGCCAGCAGTTGGGGTGTTGCAACTAATGAAAAACTGTTTTTT
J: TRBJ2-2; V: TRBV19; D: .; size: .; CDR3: CASSIGGNAGELFF; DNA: TGTGCCAGTAGTATCGGCGGGAACGCAGGGGAGCTGTTTTTT
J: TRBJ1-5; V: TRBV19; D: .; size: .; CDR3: CASSNGGSGQPQHF; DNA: TGTGCCAGTAGTAATGGGGGCTCGGGTCAGCCCCAGCATTTT
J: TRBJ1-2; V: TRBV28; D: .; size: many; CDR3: CASSLRGRYYGYTF; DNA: TGTGCCAGCAGTTTGCGAGGGCGATACTATGGCTACACCTTC
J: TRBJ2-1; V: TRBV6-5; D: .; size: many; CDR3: CASSYRGGTYNEQFF; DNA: TGTGCCAGCAGTTACAGGGGCGGCACCTACAATGAGCAGTTCTTC